This T cell receptor beta chain originates from a study of shared clonotypes between healthy human individuals. Looking at the study overall: The donor group consisted of a couple of women and three men, aged 18 to 49. There were three CD4 naive, three CD4 memory, two CD8 naive and one CD8 memory plates per donor.

The assay was immunoSEQ multiplex PCR, and TCRdb's table has in-frame clones only and misses some. The data hold some 2.1 million clones, with approximately 95% observed a single time. Naive CD8 populations comprised CD45RO-negative cells positively selected for CCR7, excluding terminally differentiated effector memory CD45RA+ cells. HIV-negative, healthy adults without recent acute infections or vaccinations were the donors. Study-wide results and caveats: The generation probabilities recorded for non-shared clonotypes fell below those of clonotypes shared by all four donors.

V lost 5 bases, J lost 0 bases, and 11 bases lay in between. Germline V lookup: CDR1 LNHDA, CDR2 SQIVND (reference sequence). The CDR3 sequence is 16 residues long. Comments on this clone: Its target is not known.

The sequence derives from a young man in good health. Input material: naive CD8+ T cells sorted from blood. This sequence joins TRBV19 and TRBJ2-6; D is undetermined. Written as DNA, the CDR3 is TGTGCCAGTAGTCATCCCTTGAGCTCTGGGGCCAACGTCCTGACTTTC. Protein sequence: CASSHPLSSGANVLTF.